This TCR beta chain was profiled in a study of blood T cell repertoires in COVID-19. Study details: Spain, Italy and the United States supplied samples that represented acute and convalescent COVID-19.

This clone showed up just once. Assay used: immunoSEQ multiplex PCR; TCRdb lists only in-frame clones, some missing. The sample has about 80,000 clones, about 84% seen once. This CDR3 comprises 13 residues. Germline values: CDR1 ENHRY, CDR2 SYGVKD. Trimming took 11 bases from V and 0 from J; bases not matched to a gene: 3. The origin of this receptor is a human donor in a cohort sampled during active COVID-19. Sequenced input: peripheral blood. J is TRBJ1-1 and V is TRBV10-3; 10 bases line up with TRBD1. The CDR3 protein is CAADRGLNTEAFF. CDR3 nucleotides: TGTGCCGCGGACAGGGGGTTGAACACTGAAGCTTTCTTT.